The entry that follows covers one TCR beta chain sequence. V was clipped by 3 bases and J by 9 bases; unmatched bases: 5. The CDR3 consists of 13 residues. CDR1 is MNHEY and CDR2 is SVGAGI in the germline V gene. As processed by the authors: Nucleated cell number was recorded as an estimate derived from reference gene primer amplification. Clones were read by immunoSEQ multiplex PCR, and TCRdb kept only the in-frame ones, dropping some. V and J calls and clone size are as listed in that table; D and trimming were resolved from the DNA. The sample lists 450,000 to 500,000 clones; around 85% were seen once. The entry originates in a study of blood T cell repertoires in COVID-19. For the study at large: The study drew acute and convalescent COVID-19 samples from the United States, Italy and Spain. Nucleic acid was either cDNA or gDNA, and it came from T cells, B-cell-depleted T cells, or PBMCs.

The chain carries TRBV6-5 and TRBJ2-1; 7 bases agree with TRBD2. Material: peripheral blood. The TCR comes from a human donor in a cohort sampled during active COVID-19. The CDR3 protein is CASSYGGSTEQFF. DNA for the CDR3: TGTGCCAGCAGTTATGGCGGGAGCACTGAGCAGTTCTTC.